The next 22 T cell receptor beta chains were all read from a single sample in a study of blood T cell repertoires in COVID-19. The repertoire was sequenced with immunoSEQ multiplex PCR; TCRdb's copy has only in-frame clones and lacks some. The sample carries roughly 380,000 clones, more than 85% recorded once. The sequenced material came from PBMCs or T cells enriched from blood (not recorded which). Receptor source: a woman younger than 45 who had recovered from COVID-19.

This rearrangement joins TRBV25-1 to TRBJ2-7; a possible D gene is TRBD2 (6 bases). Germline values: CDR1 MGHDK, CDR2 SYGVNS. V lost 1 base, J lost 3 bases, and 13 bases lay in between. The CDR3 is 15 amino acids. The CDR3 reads CASSESGTSSYEQYF. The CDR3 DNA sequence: TGTGCCAGCAGTGAATCCGGTACTAGCAGCTACGAGCAGTACTTC.

In DNA form, the CDR3 reads TGTGCCTGGAGCCTAGGGGCAGTCTATGGCTACACCTTC. Its translation is CAWSLGAVYGYTF. The rearrangement links TRBV30 to TRBJ1-2; D is perhaps TRBD1 (5 bases). CDR1 GTSNPN and CDR2 SVGIG come from the germline V gene (reference sequence). The CDR3 consists of 13 residues. V gave up 3 bases and J gave up 4 bases, with 12 bases separating them.

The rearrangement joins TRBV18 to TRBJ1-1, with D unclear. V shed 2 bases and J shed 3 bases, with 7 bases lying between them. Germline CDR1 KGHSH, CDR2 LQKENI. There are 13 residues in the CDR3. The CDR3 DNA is TGTGCCAGCTCACCAGGGCTCGACACTGAAGCTTTCTTT. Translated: CASSPGLDTEAFF.

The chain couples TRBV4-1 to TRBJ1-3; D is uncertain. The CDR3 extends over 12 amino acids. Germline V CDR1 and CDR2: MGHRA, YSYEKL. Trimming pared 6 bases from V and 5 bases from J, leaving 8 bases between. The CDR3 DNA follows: TGCGCCAGCAGTCAGTCGCGAAACACCATATATTTT. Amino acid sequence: CASSQSRNTIYF.

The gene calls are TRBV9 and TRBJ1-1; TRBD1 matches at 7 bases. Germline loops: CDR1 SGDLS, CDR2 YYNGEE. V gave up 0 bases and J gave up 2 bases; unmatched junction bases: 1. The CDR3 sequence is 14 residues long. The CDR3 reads CASSVGDSNTEAFF. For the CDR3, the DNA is TGTGCCAGCAGCGTAGGGGACAGTAACACTGAAGCTTTCTTT. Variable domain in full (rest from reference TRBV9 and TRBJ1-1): DSGVTQTPKHLITATGQRVTLRCSPRSGDLSVYWYQQSLDQGLQFLIQYYNGEERAKGNILERFSAQQFPDLHSELNLSSLELGDSALYFCASSVGDSNTEAFFGQGTRLTVV.

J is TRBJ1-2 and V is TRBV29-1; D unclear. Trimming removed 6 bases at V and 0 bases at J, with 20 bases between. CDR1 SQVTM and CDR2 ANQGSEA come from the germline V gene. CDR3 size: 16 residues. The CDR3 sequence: CSVAAEGASANYGYTF. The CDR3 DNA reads TGCAGCGTGGCAGCTGAGGGCGCATCTGCTAACTATGGCTACACCTTC.

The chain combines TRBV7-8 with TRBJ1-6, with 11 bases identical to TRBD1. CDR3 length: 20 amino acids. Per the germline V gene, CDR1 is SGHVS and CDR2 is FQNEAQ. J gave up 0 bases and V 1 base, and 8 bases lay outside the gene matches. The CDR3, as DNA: TGTGCCAGCAGCTTAGATAGGACAGGGGGCGGCAGCTCCTATAATTCACCCCTCCACTTT. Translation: CASSLDRTGGGSSYNSPLHF.

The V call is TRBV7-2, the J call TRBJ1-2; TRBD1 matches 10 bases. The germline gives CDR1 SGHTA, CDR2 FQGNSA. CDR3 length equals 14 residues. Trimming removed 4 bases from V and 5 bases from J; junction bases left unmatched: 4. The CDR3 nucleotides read TGTGCCAGCAGCTCGGACAGGGGGGCATATGGCTACACCTTC. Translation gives CASSSDRGAYGYTF.

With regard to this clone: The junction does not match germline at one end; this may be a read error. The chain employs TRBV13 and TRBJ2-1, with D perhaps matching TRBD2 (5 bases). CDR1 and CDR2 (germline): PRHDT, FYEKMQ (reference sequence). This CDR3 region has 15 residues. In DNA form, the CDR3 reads TGTGCCAGCAACTTACGAAGCGGAATAAACAATGAGCAGTTCTTC. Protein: CASNLRSGINNEQFF.

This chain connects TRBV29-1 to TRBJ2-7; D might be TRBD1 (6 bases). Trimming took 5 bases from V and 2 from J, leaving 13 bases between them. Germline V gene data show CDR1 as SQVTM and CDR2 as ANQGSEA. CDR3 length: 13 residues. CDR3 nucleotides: TGCAGCGTTACTGGGGGCGGAACCTACGAGCAGTACTTC. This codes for CSVTGGGTYEQYF.

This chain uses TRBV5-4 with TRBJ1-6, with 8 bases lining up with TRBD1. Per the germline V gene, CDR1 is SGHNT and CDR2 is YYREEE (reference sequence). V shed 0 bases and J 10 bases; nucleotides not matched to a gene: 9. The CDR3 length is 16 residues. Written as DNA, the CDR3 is TGTGCCAGCAGCTTGGATGGACAGGGCAGAGGCTCACCCCTCCACTTT. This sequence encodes CASSLDGQGRGSPLHF.

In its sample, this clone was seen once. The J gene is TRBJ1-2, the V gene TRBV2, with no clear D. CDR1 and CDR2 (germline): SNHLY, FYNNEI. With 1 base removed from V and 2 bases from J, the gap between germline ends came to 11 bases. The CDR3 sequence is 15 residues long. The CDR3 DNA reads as TGTGCCAGCAGTGAAGATCCGGGGTTAAACTATGGCTACACCTTC. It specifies CASSEDPGLNYGYTF.

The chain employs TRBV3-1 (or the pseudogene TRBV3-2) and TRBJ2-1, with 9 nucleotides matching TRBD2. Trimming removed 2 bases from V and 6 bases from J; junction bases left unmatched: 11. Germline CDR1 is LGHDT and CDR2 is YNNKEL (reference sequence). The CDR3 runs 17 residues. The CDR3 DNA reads TGTGCCAGCAGCCAAATCCCAGCGGGGGGCGGCAGCAATGAGCAGTTCTTC. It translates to CASSQIPAGGGSNEQFF.

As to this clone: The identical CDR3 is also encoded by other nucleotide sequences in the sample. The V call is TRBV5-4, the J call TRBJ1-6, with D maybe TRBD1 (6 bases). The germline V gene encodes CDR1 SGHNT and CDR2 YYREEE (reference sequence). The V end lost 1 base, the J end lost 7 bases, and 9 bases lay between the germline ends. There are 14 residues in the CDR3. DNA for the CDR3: TGTGCCAGCAGCTTGACAGGGAGAAATTCACCCCTCCACTTT. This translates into CASSLTGRNSPLHF. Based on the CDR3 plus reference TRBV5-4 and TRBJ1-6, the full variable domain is ETGVTQSPTHLIKTRGQQVTLRCSSQSGHNTVSWYQQALGQGPQFIFQYYREEENGRGNFPPRFSGLQFPNYSSELNVNALELDDSALYLCASSLTGRNSPLHFGNGTRLTVT.

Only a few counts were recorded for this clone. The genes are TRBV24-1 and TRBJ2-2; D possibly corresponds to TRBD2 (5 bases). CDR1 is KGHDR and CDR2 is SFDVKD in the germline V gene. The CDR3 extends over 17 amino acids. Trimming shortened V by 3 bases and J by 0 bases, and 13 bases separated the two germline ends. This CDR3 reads CATSDSSARANTGELFF. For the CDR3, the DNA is TGTGCCACCAGTGATAGTAGCGCCAGAGCGAACACCGGGGAGCTGTTTTTT.

The CDR3 nucleotides are TGTGCCAGCAGCCTAGGGGGGGGCGTCACAGATACGCAGTATTTT. Encoded protein: CASSLGGGVTDTQYF. The chain is built from TRBV7-9 and TRBJ2-3; possibly TRBD2 for D (7 bases). V was pared by 5 bases and J by 2 bases, with 14 bases between. Germline CDR1 SEHNR, CDR2 FQNEAQ (reference sequence). This CDR3 spans 15 amino acids.

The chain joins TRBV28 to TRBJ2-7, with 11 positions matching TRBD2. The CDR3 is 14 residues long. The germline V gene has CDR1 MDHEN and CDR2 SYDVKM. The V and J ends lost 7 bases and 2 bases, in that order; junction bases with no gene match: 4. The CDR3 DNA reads TGTGCCAGCACCAGACTAGCGGGGACCTACGAGCAGTACTTC. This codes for CASTRLAGTYEQYF.

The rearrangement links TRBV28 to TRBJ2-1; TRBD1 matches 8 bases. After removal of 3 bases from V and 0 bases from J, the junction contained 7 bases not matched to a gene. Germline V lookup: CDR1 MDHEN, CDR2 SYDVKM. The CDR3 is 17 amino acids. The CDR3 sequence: CASSLVQGATSYNEQFF. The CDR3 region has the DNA TGTGCCAGCAGTTTGGTCCAGGGGGCTACCTCCTACAATGAGCAGTTCTTC.

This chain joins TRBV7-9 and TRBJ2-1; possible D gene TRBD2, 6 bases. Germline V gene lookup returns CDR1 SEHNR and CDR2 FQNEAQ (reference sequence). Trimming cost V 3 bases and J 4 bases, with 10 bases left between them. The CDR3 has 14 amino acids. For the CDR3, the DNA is TGTGCCAGCAGCTTGGGACTGGTATACAATGAGCAGTTCTTC. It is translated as CASSLGLVYNEQFF. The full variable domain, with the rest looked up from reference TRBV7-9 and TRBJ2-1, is DTGVSQNPRHKITKRGQNVTFRCDPISEHNRLYWYRQTLGQGPEFLTYFQNEAQLEKSRLLSDRFSAERPKGSFSTLEIQRTEQGDSAMYLCASSLGLVYNEQFFGPGTRLTVL.

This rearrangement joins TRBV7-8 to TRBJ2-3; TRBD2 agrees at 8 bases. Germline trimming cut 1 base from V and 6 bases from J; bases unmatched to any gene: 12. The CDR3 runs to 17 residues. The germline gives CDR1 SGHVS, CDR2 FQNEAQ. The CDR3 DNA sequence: TGTGCCAGCAGCTTAGTCGGGCGGGGGGCCACGGGGGATACGCAGTATTTT. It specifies CASSLVGRGATGDTQYF. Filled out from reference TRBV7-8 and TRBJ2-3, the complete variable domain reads GAGVSQSPRYKVAKRGQDVALRCDPISGHVSLFWYQQALGQGPEFLTYFQNEAQLDKSGLPSDRFFAERPEGSVSTLKIQRTQQEDSAVYLCASSLVGRGATGDTQYFGPGTRLTVL.

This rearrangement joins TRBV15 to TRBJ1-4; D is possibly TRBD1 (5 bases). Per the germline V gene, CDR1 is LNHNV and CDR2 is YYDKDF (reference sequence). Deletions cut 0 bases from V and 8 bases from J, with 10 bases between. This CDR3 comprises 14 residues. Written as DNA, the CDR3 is TGTGCCACCAGCAGAGACAGGGTGACGGAAAAACTGTTTTTT. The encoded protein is CATSRDRVTEKLFF.

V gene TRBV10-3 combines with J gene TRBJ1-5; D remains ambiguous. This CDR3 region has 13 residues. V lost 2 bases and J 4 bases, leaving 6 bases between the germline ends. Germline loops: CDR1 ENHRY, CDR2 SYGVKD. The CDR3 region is CAISENGNQPQHF. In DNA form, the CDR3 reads TGTGCCATCAGTGAGAACGGTAATCAGCCCCAGCATTTT.